These 16 T cell receptor beta chains originate from one sample sequenced in a study of shared clonotypes between healthy human individuals. This table comes from immunoSEQ multiplex PCR, and its TCRdb copy is limited to in-frame clones, with some not included. This repertoire shows about 2.3 million clones, 80% to 95% found once; its top ten account for 0.39%. The sample taken for sequencing was naive CD4+ T cells from PBMCs. Subset of the sample: CD45RA+ positively selected. These receptor sequences come from a man aged 18 to 30 in good health. Some clones in this sample may be carry-over from other donors' samples.

V usage is TRBV28 and J usage is TRBJ1-2; 10 bases are a match to TRBD1. Germline V lookup: CDR1 MDHEN, CDR2 SYDVKM. With 3 bases clipped from V and 8 bases from J, the junction kept 12 bases outside the gene matches. The CDR3 length is 16 residues. In nucleotides, the CDR3 is TGTGCCAGCAGTTTTCATCCGGGACAGGGGAGTAGGGGCTACACCTTC. Translation: CASSFHPGQGSRGYTF.

The chain recombines TRBV28 with TRBJ2-7, with D perhaps TRBD1 or TRBD2 (5 bases each). This CDR3 comprises 14 residues. Germline V gives CDR1 MDHEN, CDR2 SYDVKM. Deletions cut 3 bases from V and 2 bases from J, with 11 bases between. This chain's CDR3 is CASSLRVGAYEQYF. Written as DNA, the CDR3 is TGTGCCAGCAGTTTGAGAGTGGGGGCCTACGAGCAGTACTTC.

This chain uses TRBV9 with TRBJ2-1, with TRBD2 identical over 12 bases. CDR3 length: 17 amino acids. From germline, CDR1 is SGDLS and CDR2 YYNGEE. The ends lost 2 bases at V and 8 bases at J; junction bases unmatched: 11. Here the CDR3 reads CASSVSLTSGRVDEQFF. Here the CDR3 DNA reads TGTGCCAGCAGCGTGTCCCTGACTAGCGGGAGAGTAGATGAGCAGTTCTTC.

This chain joins TRBV5-5 and TRBJ2-6, with 9 bases lining up with TRBD1. Germline CDR1 SGHKS, CDR2 YYEKEE (reference sequence). The CDR3 length is 20 residues. V lost 4 bases and J lost 0; bases outside the gene matches: 14. In DNA, the CDR3 is TGTGCCAGCAGCAAACAGGGGGCGTCCTCTCTACCCTCTGGGGCCAACGTCCTGACTTTC. Protein sequence: CASSKQGASSLPSGANVLTF.

This chain uses TRBV29-1 with TRBJ2-3; no firm D call. The germline CDR1 and CDR2 sequences are SQVTM and ANQGSEA. This CDR3 has 12 residues. V shed 6 bases and J shed 0 bases, with 7 bases lying between them. The CDR3 spells CSVIPSTDTQYF. DNA of the CDR3: TGCAGCGTAATCCCCAGCACAGATACGCAGTATTTT.

The rearrangement uses TRBV2 and TRBJ1-3, with D uncertain. CDR1 and CDR2 (germline): SNHLY, FYNNEI. Trimming removed 5 bases at V and 0 bases at J, with 11 bases between. The CDR3 runs to 15 residues. The CDR3 reads CASSQDLNSGNTIYF. The CDR3 DNA is TGTGCCAGCAGTCAGGACCTAAACTCTGGAAACACCATATATTTT.

The chain employs TRBV9 and TRBJ2-5; D is unresolved. Trimming pared 0 bases from V and 5 bases from J, leaving 11 bases between. Germline CDR1 is SGDLS and CDR2 is YYNGEE. The CDR3 is 14 residues long. CDR3 amino acids: CASSVDAVGETQYF. The CDR3 nucleotides are TGTGCCAGCAGCGTAGATGCGGTAGGGGAGACCCAGTACTTC.

The chain combines TRBV4-3 with TRBJ1-2; unclear D gene. Germline CDR1 LGHNA, CDR2 YSLEER. CDR3 length: 15 amino acids. V was pared by 1 base and J by 4 bases, with 13 bases between. CDR3 in amino acids: CASSQGRSHPYGYTF. In nucleotides, the CDR3 is TGCGCCAGCAGCCAAGGAAGGAGTCATCCCTATGGCTACACCTTC.

Concerning this clone itself: The sample holds other DNA sequences that translate to the same CDR3. The chain carries TRBV7-3 and TRBJ2-2; D is undetermined. The V end lost 5 bases, the J end lost 4 bases, and 8 bases lay between the germline ends. The CDR3 extends over 13 amino acids. CDR1 is SGHTA, CDR2 FQGTGA, per germline. Here the CDR3 reads CASSLTATGELFF. The CDR3 DNA is TGTGCCAGCAGCCTGACGGCCACCGGGGAGCTGTTTTTT.

The gene calls are TRBV11-1 and TRBJ1-5; no clear D gene. The CDR3 is 14 amino acids. The germline CDR1 and CDR2 sequences are SGHAT and FQDESV (reference sequence). V was cut by 1 base and J by 5 bases, with 9 bases left in between. CDR3 region: CASSLGGSHQPQHF. The CDR3 DNA reads as TGTGCCAGCAGCTTAGGTGGCAGCCATCAGCCCCAGCATTTT.

This clone turned up a few times. Other DNA variants within this sample encode the same CDR3. V is TRBV7-9 and J is TRBJ2-7; 9 bases agree with TRBD2. Trimming at V came to 5 bases and at J to 0 bases, leaving 2 bases not matched to a gene. Germline-derived CDR1 and CDR2 are SEHNR and FQNEAQ (reference sequence). The CDR3 runs to 14 residues. The CDR3 protein is CASSSSGSSYEQYF. CDR3 nucleotide sequence: TGTGCCAGCAGCAGTAGCGGGAGCTCCTACGAGCAGTACTTC.

Notes on this clone: Other DNA sequences in the same sample also yield this CDR3. CDR3 DNA: TGTGCCAGCAGTTCCCCCTCCCGGGGCGAAAAACTGTTTTTT. Its protein is CASSSPSRGEKLFF. This chain links TRBV27 with TRBJ1-4, with TRBD1 as a possible D gene (5 bases). The CDR3 runs 14 residues. In germline, CDR1 is MNHEY, CDR2 SMNVEV (reference sequence). Between the trimmed V and J ends, which lost 4 bases and 8 bases, there was a span of 14 bases.

About this clone itself: The sample holds other DNA sequences that translate to the same CDR3. J is TRBJ1-1 and V is TRBV5-1; D gene ambiguous. V was cut by 0 bases and J by 0 bases, with 9 bases left in between. The CDR3 is 15 amino acids. Germline V lookup: CDR1 SGHRS, CDR2 YFSETQ. CDR3 loop: CASSLVTSMNTEAFF. The CDR3 DNA reads as TGCGCCAGCAGCTTGGTGACCTCCATGAACACTGAAGCTTTCTTT. The variable domain in full, completed from reference TRBV5-1 and TRBJ1-1, reads KAGVTQTPRYLIKTRGQQVTLSCSPISGHRSVSWYQQTPGQGLQFLFEYFSETQRNKGNFPGRFSGRQFSNSRSEMNVSTLELGDSALYLCASSLVTSMNTEAFFGQGTRLTVV.

V is TRBV27 and J is TRBJ1-4; 12 nucleotides agree with TRBD1. The CDR3 consists of 19 residues. V shed 1 base, J shed 3 bases, and the junction held 9 bases outside the gene matches. Germline CDR1 is MNHEY and CDR2 is SMNVEV (reference sequence). The CDR3, as DNA: TGTGCCAGCAGTTTATTCGGGACAGGGGGCGGGTCGCCTAATGAAAAACTGTTTTTT. It yields the protein CASSLFGTGGGSPNEKLFF.

V is TRBV2 and J is TRBJ2-5; tentative D call: TRBD2 (7 bases). There are 16 residues in the CDR3. V lost 5 bases and J 3 bases, leaving 19 bases between the germline ends. From germline, CDR1 is SNHLY and CDR2 FYNNEI. Here the CDR3 DNA reads TGTGCCAGCAGTATAGGGATGGGGGAGGGGGAAGAGACCCAGTACTTC. Its translation: CASSIGMGEGEETQYF.

This clone has only one observation. The sample contains more than one DNA sequence encoding this CDR3. The chain carries TRBV4-1 and TRBJ2-7, with TRBD1 identical over 9 bases. The germline CDR1 and CDR2 sequences are MGHRA and YSYEKL. The CDR3 has 14 amino acids. Germline trimming cut 4 bases from V and 3 bases from J; bases unmatched to any gene: 4. CDR3 nucleotides: TGCGCCAGCAGCCGGACAGGGGATTACTACGAGCAGTACTTC. Translating it yields CASSRTGDYYEQYF.